This T cell receptor beta chain is from a study of metastatic and nonmetastatic thyroid tumors (dated by TCRdb to about 2020). Broadly, across the study: Repertoires were compared across peripheral blood and tumor or nodule tissue samples from malignant and benign thyroid patients.

Libraries were built with PCR. Data came from an Illumina HiSeq 4000. High-throughput sequencing was used to profile the TCR beta-chain CDR3 region of each patient. The source study handled its data this way. A classifier to discriminate distant-metastatic papillary thyroid cancer patients was built from CDR3 differences across clinicopathological groups. Repertoire diversity was assessed with the Shannon index, and tumor-blood repertoire similarity with the Morisita-Horn index. Through fastp at Q25 and MiXCR, TCRdb rebuilt clones from the public reads, retaining in-frame beta chains. The V and J calls were not made by the authors but by TCRdb's processing. In all, the sample holds 75,000 to 100,000 clones, and about 13% of those were seen once. Around 11% of the sample rests with the top ten. Broad study findings and their caveats: In both blood and tumor samples, TCR beta diversity was reported to be significantly higher in malignant tumors than in benign nodules.

Before undergoing thyroid surgery, none of the patients had been given any kind of treatment. Patient clinical samples collected from about 2011 to 2018 were retrospectively analysed using T-cell receptor beta sequencing. This clone was picked up a small number of times. The clone's antigen remains unknown. Just one base apart from a much larger clone, this may be a read error. Other DNA sequences in this specimen translate into the identical CDR3. Including cysteine and phenylalanine, the CDR3 has 15 amino acids. Of the read, only the CDR3 DNA is kept; its 45 bases are in frame from base 1. CDR1 and CDR2 are read off the germline V gene (reference sequence) as LGHDT and YNNKEL.

Sequenced sample: blood. The chain employs TRBV3-1 and TRBJ2-3; the D region is possibly TRBD1 or TRBD2, each matching across 6 bases. This TCR derives from a female donor with papillary thyroid cancer or a benign thyroid nodule (not recorded which). Some clones in this sample may be carry-over from other donors' samples. The bases are TGTGCCAGCAGCCCTCGGGGGCAGAGCATAGATACGCAGTATTTT. It encodes CASSPRGQSIDTQYF.